This TCR beta chain was recorded in a study of T cell responses to AZD1222 COVID-19 vaccine (dated by TCRdb to the early 2020s). Turning to the overall study: A total of 230 to 250 trial participants underwent TCR sequencing, of whom 200 to 220 received two doses of AZD1222 and 26 received two doses of the MenACWY control vaccine. Enrollment into the trials was organized by age into subgroups of 18-55, 56-69 and 70-plus years, and those subgroups contained approximately 150, 30 and 60 TCR-sequenced participants, respectively. What the study reported, not specific to this receptor: In the small 56-69-year group, the increase in depth fell short of significance, most likely because of low power. Because no samples from the day 14 peak response were available, repertoires could be characterized only after the peak T cell response. Conclusions about previously exposed vaccinees were limited because only a handful of AZD1222 recipients were SARS-CoV-2 seropositive at baseline. CD4 TCRs associated with the vaccine covered the entire spike protein, and the dominant responses were in regions 160-218 and 743-854. After two AZD1222 doses, spike-specific TCR breadth and depth were significantly higher than at day 0 and than in MenACWY recipients. Nearly half of unique spike-specific TCRs reportedly recognized epitopes outside regions mutated in the B.1.351 and B.1.1.7 variants. Participants were mostly white British and included more females than males, and it was suggested by the authors that clonal diversity may have been underestimated.

Per the publication, the time point label means: about 28 days (+/-7) after the second vaccine dose. Because spike-specific TCR depth and breadth did not differ between the two schedules, AZD1222 recipients who got a second dose at roughly 4 weeks were pooled with those who got a second dose at roughly 12 weeks. The vaccinee samples were drawn from two UK trials, COV001 and COV002, one of which was a single-blind randomized controlled phase 2/3 trial testing AZD1222 (ChAdOx1 nCoV-19) in healthy adults. Trial participant PBMC samples were collected at day 0 and day 28 after the second dose for TCRbeta chain sequencing. The CDR3 regions of human TCRbeta chains were subjected to immunosequencing. Per the original workflow: TCRs in the repertoires were matched against a reference library of SARS-CoV-2-specific TCRs that had been generated with the MIRA antigen-specificity platform. Breadth was defined as the fraction of unique TCRs that were SARS-CoV-2-associated. Depth was defined as the fraction of total T cells that were SARS-CoV-2-associated. Using the MIRA data, each spike-specific TCR was assigned both to the spike region to which the TCR was reactive and to a CD4 or CD8 class. Log10-transformed breadth and depth values were compared by one-way ANOVA with Sidak's multiple comparisons tests. TCRdb stores this immuneACCESS table with in-frame sequences only. Part of the clones is absent; in the studies checked, under half of the shortfall reflects unresolved V genes, and no reason is known for the rest. V, J and clone size reflect that table, while D and trimming were determined from the DNA. This sample has fewer than 100,000 clones in its table, and roughly 90% of those were observed once. About 16% of the sample is in the top ten clones.

Concerning this clone: Its antigen is still unknown. The input lacks base qualities; no much larger clone sits a single base away.

Its CDR3 holds 14 amino acids, cysteine through phenylalanine. CDR3 DNA only is kept here, 42 bases in frame from base 1. The germline V gene yields SGDLS for CDR1 and YYNGEE for CDR2. Clipping removes 2 bases from V and 7 bases from J, with 4 as the unmatched junction base count. Sequenced here: peripheral blood, sampled 28 days after the second AZD1222 dose. The sequence joins TRBV9 to TRBJ1-5; TRBD1 matches 9 bases in the middle. This receptor was identified in an adult who received the AZD1222 COVID-19 vaccine. The CDR3 corresponds to CASSVGQGGQPQHF. The DNA sequence follows: TGTGCCAGCAGCGTGGGACAGGGAGGACAGCCCCAGCATTTT.